The 15 T cell receptor beta chains below come from one sample, sequenced in a study of T cell responses to AZD1222 COVID-19 vaccine. Measured with immunoSEQ multiplex PCR; TCRdb has only the in-frame clones, and not every one. Here the sample spans 120,000 to 150,000 clones, 70% to 90% being singletons. This sample comprised peripheral blood, obtained on day 0 of MenACWY control vaccination. The receptor source for this set is an adult in good health.

The chain carries TRBV5-1 and TRBJ2-7; 8 positions match TRBD2. Germline V gene lookup returns CDR1 SGHRS and CDR2 YFSETQ. With V trimmed by 4 bases and J by 3 bases, 9 bases remained unmatched. This CDR3 comprises 15 residues. CDR3: CASSPGTSRGYEQYF. The CDR3 DNA follows: TGCGCCAGCAGCCCGGGGACTAGTAGAGGCTACGAGCAGTACTTC.

The chain employs TRBV19 and TRBJ1-2; D possibly corresponds to TRBD1 (5 bases). The CDR3 length is 15 residues. V was pared by 7 bases and J by 7 bases, with 22 bases between. The germline V gene has CDR1 LNHDA and CDR2 SQIVND (reference sequence). The CDR3 DNA reads TGTGCCAGTACTTCGACTCCCAGGGAGTCGGTTGGCTACACCTTC. Its protein product is CASTSTPRESVGYTF. The complete variable domain, with remaining parts taken from reference TRBV19 and TRBJ1-2, reads DGGITQSPKYLFRKEGQNVTLSCEQNLNHDAMYWYRQDPGQGLRLIYYSQIVNDFQKGDIAEGYSVSREKKESFPLTVTSAQKNPTAFYLCASTSTPRESVGYTFGSGTRLTVV.

V is TRBV2 and J is TRBJ2-7; D is possibly TRBD1 (6 bases). V was shortened by 7 bases and J by 3 bases, with 16 bases between the two germline ends. The germline V gene encodes CDR1 SNHLY and CDR2 FYNNEI. The CDR3 runs 14 residues. CDR3 residues: CASKRADSRYEQYF. In DNA, the CDR3 is TGTGCCAGCAAGCGCGCGGACAGCCGCTACGAGCAGTACTTC.

V and J are TRBV6-5 and TRBJ1-6, with 11 bases lining up with TRBD1. Looked up from germline, CDR1 is MNHEY and CDR2 is SVGAGI. J lost 10 bases, V lost 7 bases, and 6 bases had no gene match. The CDR3 runs to 14 residues. The CDR3 region is CASNFGQGASPLHF. The CDR3 DNA follows: TGTGCCAGCAATTTCGGACAGGGGGCGTCACCCCTCCACTTT.

The rearrangement joins TRBV7-3 to TRBJ2-5; 9 bases are shared with TRBD2. The length of the CDR3 is 15 residues. The J segment lost 2 bases and the V segment lost 2 bases, leaving 3 bases of the junction unmatched. The germline V gene has CDR1 SGHTA and CDR2 FQGTGA. In nucleotides, the CDR3 is TGTGCCAGCAGCTTACTAGCGGGGCCGCAAGAGACCCAGTACTTC. Translating it yields CASSLLAGPQETQYF.

The chain combines TRBV2 with TRBJ1-1, with unresolved D. The CDR3 is 16 amino acids. V lost 4 bases and J 4 bases, leaving 19 bases between the germline ends. CDR1 and CDR2 from the germline V gene are SNHLY and FYNNEI. The CDR3 is CASSGVTYWGGTEAFF. Here the CDR3 DNA reads TGTGCCAGCAGTGGCGTAACCTACTGGGGAGGCACTGAAGCTTTCTTT.

The chain has TRBV5-1 and TRBJ2-7, with TRBD1 matching over 9 bases. Germline values: CDR1 SGHRS, CDR2 YFSETQ. The CDR3 is 15 amino acids. J was trimmed by 5 bases and V by 0 bases; bases with no gene match: 6. Here the CDR3 reads CASSLVPGQGNEQYF. CDR3 in DNA: TGCGCCAGCAGCTTGGTCCCGGGACAGGGTAACGAGCAGTACTTC.

The rearrangement joins TRBV6-6 to TRBJ2-6; D remains unclear. V lost 0 bases to trimming and J lost 0 bases, with 6 bases between them. Germline CDR1 MNHNY, CDR2 SVGAGI (reference sequence). The CDR3 is made up of 16 amino acids. The CDR3 sequence: CASSYSGGSGANVLTF. In DNA, the CDR3 is TGTGCCAGCAGTTACTCCGGCGGCTCTGGGGCCAACGTCCTGACTTTC.

The CDR3 loop is CASSSSILAGGPINEQFF. CDR3 DNA sequence: TGCGCCAGCAGCTCCTCAATACTAGCGGGAGGGCCGATTAATGAGCAGTTCTTC. The chain has TRBV4-1 and TRBJ2-1, with TRBD2 identical over 13 bases. Looked up from germline, CDR1 is MGHRA and CDR2 is YSYEKL. The V gene end was trimmed by 5 bases and the J gene end by 7 bases; junction bases not matched to a gene: 14. CDR3 size: 18 residues.

This chain connects TRBV7-9 to TRBJ2-5, with D tentatively TRBD2 (6 bases). With 4 bases removed from V and 2 bases from J, the gap between germline ends came to 14 bases. The CDR3 is 15 residues long. Germline assignment: CDR1 SEHNR and CDR2 FQNEAQ (reference sequence). The CDR3, as DNA: TGTGCCAGCAGCTCTGGTAGCGGCCCACAAGAGACCCAGTACTTC. Residues: CASSSGSGPQETQYF.

This clone was seen a single time. The chain uses TRBV7-3 and TRBJ1-1; D is unclear. The V gene lost 4 bases and the J gene lost 3 bases, with 12 bases spanning the gap. The germline CDR1 and CDR2 sequences are SGHTA and FQGTGA. This CDR3 has 14 amino acids. CDR3 amino acids: CASSSGVTHTEAFF. The CDR3 region has the DNA TGTGCCAGCAGCTCCGGGGTCACTCACACTGAAGCTTTCTTT.

The chain joins TRBV28 to TRBJ1-5; 9 bases align to TRBD1. The CDR3 contains 14 residues. V lost 6 bases, J lost 4 bases, and 4 bases stayed unmatched. Germline values: CDR1 MDHEN, CDR2 SYDVKM. The CDR3 nucleotides read TGTGCCAGCAGGATTGGACAGGGGAATCAGCCCCAGCATTTT. Protein product: CASRIGQGNQPQHF.

This rearrangement joins TRBV5-6 to TRBJ2-2, with TRBD1 matching 9 bases. With V trimmed by 6 bases and J by 4 bases, 4 bases remained unmatched. The V gene's germline CDR1 is SGHDT and CDR2 YYEEEE. The CDR3 runs to 14 residues. The CDR3 here is CASNRDRVTGELFF. DNA of the CDR3: TGTGCCAGCAACCGGGACAGGGTCACCGGGGAGCTGTTTTTT.

The chain is built from TRBV19 and TRBJ1-6; D is perhaps TRBD1 (5 bases). The germline V gene encodes CDR1 LNHDA and CDR2 SQIVND (reference sequence). The CDR3 contains 14 residues. Trimming pared 3 bases from V and 10 bases from J, leaving 13 bases between. This CDR3 reads CASSMGGFESPLHF. The CDR3 coding sequence is TGTGCCAGTAGTATGGGGGGGTTTGAATCACCCCTCCACTTT. The full variable domain, with the rest looked up from reference TRBV19 and TRBJ1-6, is DGGITQSPKYLFRKEGQNVTLSCEQNLNHDAMYWYRQDPGQGLRLIYYSQIVNDFQKGDIAEGYSVSREKKESFPLTVTSAQKNPTAFYLCASSMGGFESPLHFGNGTRLTVT.

The V call is TRBV5-4, the J call TRBJ2-3; 13 positions match TRBD2. The CDR3 sequence is 14 residues long. Germline V gene lookup returns CDR1 SGHNT and CDR2 YYREEE (reference sequence). Trimming at V came to 3 bases and at J to 13 bases, leaving 8 bases not matched to a gene. The CDR3 protein is CASSSQRTSGGEYF. As DNA, the CDR3 is TGTGCCAGCAGCTCCCAGAGAACTAGCGGGGGGGAGTATTTT. The complete variable domain, with remaining parts taken from reference TRBV5-4 and TRBJ2-3, reads ETGVTQSPTHLIKTRGQQVTLRCSSQSGHNTVSWYQQALGQGPQFIFQYYREEENGRGNFPPRFSGLQFPNYSSELNVNALELDDSALYLCASSSQRTSGGEYFGPGTRLTVL.